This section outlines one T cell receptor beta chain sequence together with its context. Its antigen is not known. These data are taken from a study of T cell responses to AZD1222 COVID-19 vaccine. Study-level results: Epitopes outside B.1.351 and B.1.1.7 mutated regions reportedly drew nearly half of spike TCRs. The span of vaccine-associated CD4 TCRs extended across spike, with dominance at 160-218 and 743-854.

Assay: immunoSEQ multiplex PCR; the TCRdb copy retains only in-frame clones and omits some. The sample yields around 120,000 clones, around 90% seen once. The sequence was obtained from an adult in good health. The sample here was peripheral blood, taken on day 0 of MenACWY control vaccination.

CDR3 bases: TGTGCGAGTGAGGGAAGTCTAGGGACCTACGAGCAGTACTTC. Translated: CASEGSLGTYEQYF. This chain connects TRBV6-5 to TRBJ2-7, with D possibly being TRBD2 (5 bases). Germline V lookup: CDR1 MNHEY, CDR2 SVGAGI. The CDR3 loop spans 14 amino acids.